The clone carrying this T cell receptor (beta chain) was picked up many times. Unique molecular identifiers were in the cDNA, with template-switch universal primer binding. TCRdb reprocessed the 5' RACE reads with MiXCR, giving one entry per CDR3 protein. This table holds some 440,000 distinct CDR3 sequences, more than 20% found once. This record comes from a study of identical twins. Germline values: CDR1 WSHSY, CDR2 SAAADI. The CDR3 totals 13 residues. V was cut by 6 bases and J by 12 bases, with 18 bases left in between. The same data also went into a second study, on T cells expressing NK-cell markers. In that study: Out of eight donors sequenced, seven tested HCMV-seropositive and the remaining one seronegative. Dominance of the CD3+CD56-NKG2C+ fraction by these clonotypes also held in a few donors.

Specimen: CD4+ T cells sorted from blood. The source of this sequence is a young woman in good health. The genes are TRBV10-2 and TRBJ2-1; D is perhaps TRBD2 (5 bases). The CDR3, as DNA: TGCGCCAGCAGACCCATGCAAAGGGAGTTGCAGTTCTTC. Amino acid sequence: CASRPMQRELQFF.